This entry is about one T cell receptor (beta chain). The antigen remains unidentified. This sample was included in a study of T cells expressing NK-cell markers. The wider study: One of the eight sequenced donors was seronegative, whereas the other seven were HCMV-seropositive. Study results and limitations: The HCMV specificity of the expanded NKG2C+ T cell clones stayed unresolved. NKG2C+ dominant clonotypes from several donors made up about 1.0-7.5% of CD8+ T cells.

TCR beta cDNA was generated via 5'RACE template switching incorporating UMIs. From its re-call of the 5' RACE reads, TCRdb lists each CDR3 protein once, without DNA. The table for this sample gives hundreds of thousands of distinct CDR3 sequences. Germline lookup yields CDR1 SNHLY and CDR2 FYNNEI. The CDR3 is 13 residues long. The chain combines TRBV2 with TRBJ1-1. This sequence originates from a woman between 18 and 69 years old in good health. Material: blood T cells: a sorted CD56 or NKG2C T cell subset, CD4+ or CD8+ T cells, or bulk PBMC T cells (not recorded which). CDR3 loop: CASTTRSDTEAFF.